The 8 T cell receptor beta chains below were found in one sample sequenced in a study of blood T cell repertoires in COVID-19 (dated by TCRdb to the early 2020s). Receptors were amplified or captured by the immunoSEQ multiplex PCR assay. What TCRdb holds here is the immuneACCESS table cut down to in-frame rearrangements. Part of the clones is not present; checked against another copy, under half of the missing clones reflect an unresolved V gene, and the others are unexplained. The table for this sample lists approximately 140,000 clones; roughly 82% of them were counted only once. About 2% of the sample is in the top ten clones. Sequencing used peripheral blood. These receptors came from a man in his sixties or seventies with acute or convalescent COVID-19.

The chain is built from TRBV3-1 (or the pseudogene TRBV3-2) and TRBJ1-5; 9 bases align to TRBD1. This CDR3 region has 15 residues. V lost 2 bases to trimming and J lost 6 bases; unmatched junction nucleotides: 5. Germline values: CDR1 LGHDT, CDR2 YNNKEL (reference sequence). CDR3 in DNA: TGTGCCAGCAGCCAAACAGGGGGCGGCGGTCAGCCCCAGCATTTT. Translating gives CASSQTGGGGQPQHF.

This clone appeared a single time. This rearrangement joins TRBV9 to TRBJ2-5; 9 nucleotides match TRBD2. The germline V gene encodes CDR1 SGDLS and CDR2 YYNGEE. CDR3 length: 16 residues. V shed 0 bases, J shed 5 bases, and the junction held 8 bases outside the gene matches. DNA of the CDR3: TGTGCCAGCAGCGTAGAATCTAGCGGGATCGGCGAGACCCAGTACTTC. This gives the protein CASSVESSGIGETQYF.

V usage is TRBV5-1 and J usage is TRBJ2-3; TRBD1 matches 10 bases. V gave up 3 bases and J gave up 3 bases; unmatched junction bases: 4. The CDR3 extends over 15 amino acids. Germline CDR1 SGHRS, CDR2 YFSETQ. Here the CDR3 reads CASSSTGGLTDTQYF. The CDR3 bases are TGCGCCAGCAGCTCGACAGGGGGCCTGACAGATACGCAGTATTTT.

The CDR3 sequence: CASRLGTAYSPLHF. In nucleotides, the CDR3 is TGTGCCAGCAGGCTCGGGACAGCATATTCACCCCTCCACTTT. The chain carries TRBV14 and TRBJ1-6; 7 positions agree with TRBD1. Germline CDR1 and CDR2: SGHDN and FVKESK. This CDR3 contains 14 residues. V lost 6 bases, J lost 8 bases, and 7 bases stayed unmatched.

The table lists this clone with many counts. The rearrangement uses TRBV4-1 and TRBJ2-5, with D perhaps TRBD1 (6 bases). In germline, CDR1 is MGHRA, CDR2 YSYEKL. Trimming stripped 4 bases from V and 2 bases from J, with 17 bases between. This CDR3 comprises 16 residues. The DNA for the CDR3 is TGCGCCAGCAGCCCTTCTCCCCAGGACAGACAAGAGACCCAGTACTTC. Translating gives CASSPSPQDRQETQYF.

V gene TRBV5-1 combines with J gene TRBJ2-5; weak D call: TRBD1 (5 bases). The V gene's germline CDR1 is SGHRS and CDR2 YFSETQ. The CDR3 contains 14 residues. V shed 4 bases and J shed 1 base, with 11 bases lying between them. In DNA, the CDR3 is TGCGCCAGCAGCCCCCAGGGTTCCCAAGAGACCCAGTACTTC. This codes for CASSPQGSQETQYF.

The chain links TRBV19 to TRBJ2-1, with 8 nucleotides matching TRBD2. V trimming: 1 base; J trimming: 8 bases; junction bases outside the gene matches: 7. Germline-derived CDR1 and CDR2 are LNHDA and SQIVND (reference sequence). The CDR3 loop spans 15 amino acids. The CDR3, as DNA: TGTGCCAGTAGTATAGGATGGAGCGGGAGCTATGAGCAGTTCTTC. It yields the protein CASSIGWSGSYEQFF. Combining the CDR3 with reference TRBV19 and TRBJ2-1 gives the whole variable domain DGGITQSPKYLFRKEGQNVTLSCEQNLNHDAMYWYRQDPGQGLRLIYYSQIVNDFQKGDIAEGYSVSREKKESFPLTVTSAQKNPTAFYLCASSIGWSGSYEQFFGPGTRLTVL.

This clone appeared once. This chain connects TRBV28 to TRBJ1-6; D gene uncertain. CDR1 MDHEN and CDR2 SYDVKM come from the germline V gene. Trimming pared 6 bases from V and 8 bases from J, leaving 20 bases between. This CDR3 region has 16 residues. Here the CDR3 reads CASSSSPRSSYSPLHF. Written as DNA, the CDR3 is TGTGCCAGCAGCTCCTCACCCCGGTCATCTTATTCACCCCTCCACTTT.